Shown below are 16 T cell receptor beta chains from a single sample sequenced in a study of blood T cell repertoires in COVID-19. Method: immunoSEQ multiplex PCR; TCRdb's copy keeps in-frame clones and lacks some. There are 430,000 or so clones in the sample; roughly 89% occur only once, and approximately 0.92% lies in the top ten. The sequencing input was peripheral blood. These receptors came from a man in his late teens or twenties with COVID-19, enrolled during active disease.

V usage is TRBV5-1 and J usage is TRBJ1-2; 7 bases align to TRBD1. V shed 5 bases and J 3 bases; nucleotides not matched to a gene: 10. Germline CDR1 SGHRS, CDR2 YFSETQ. The CDR3 is 15 residues long. The CDR3 nucleotides read TGCGCCAGCAGACCGGGACAGAGCTCCTACTATGGCTACACCTTC. This translates into CASRPGQSSYYGYTF.

The chain employs TRBV6-5 and TRBJ2-7, with TRBD1 matching over 8 bases. From germline, CDR1 is MNHEY and CDR2 SVGAGI. The CDR3 is 14 residues long. Trimming at V came to 6 bases and at J to 3 bases, leaving 7 bases not matched to a gene. CDR3 sequence reads: CASRNRGTIYEQYF. The CDR3 nucleotides read TGTGCCAGCAGGAACAGGGGGACGATCTACGAGCAGTACTTC.

The chain links TRBV5-6 to TRBJ2-7; 10 positions match TRBD2. There are 16 residues in the CDR3. V gave up 0 bases and J gave up 2 bases; unmatched junction bases: 5. Looked up from germline, CDR1 is SGHDT and CDR2 is YYEEEE. The CDR3, as DNA: TGTGCCAGCAGCTTGGAAGGACTAGCGGTAACCTACGAGCAGTACTTC. Its protein product is CASSLEGLAVTYEQYF.

The V gene is TRBV5-1, the J gene TRBJ2-5; D call uncertain. V lost 0 bases and J lost 5, with 8 bases in between. CDR1 is SGHRS, CDR2 YFSETQ, per germline. The CDR3 loop spans 13 amino acids. The CDR3 loop is CASSLGSEETQYF. The CDR3 bases are TGCGCCAGCAGCTTGGGGTCCGAGGAGACCCAGTACTTC.

In DNA form, the CDR3 reads TGTGCCAGCAGCTTAGGTTCTAGCGGGAGCAATGAGCAGTTCTTC. As protein: CASSLGSSGSNEQFF. The chain recombines TRBV11-2 with TRBJ2-1; TRBD2 aligns across 10 bases. The germline CDR1 and CDR2 sequences are SGHAT and FQNNGV. There are 15 residues in the CDR3. V dropped 1 base and J dropped 6; count of bases not matched to a gene: 3.

This clone was seen just once. Other DNA sequences of this sample code for an identical CDR3. The chain couples TRBV27 to TRBJ2-3; the match to TRBD2 covers 10 bases. The CDR3 contains 15 residues. V was pared by 3 bases and J by 1 base, with 1 base of the junction left unmatched. Germline V gene data show CDR1 as MNHEY and CDR2 as SMNVEV (reference sequence). The CDR3 loop reads CASSFLAGGTDTQYF. The DNA of the CDR3 is TGTGCCAGCAGTTTCCTAGCGGGGGGCACAGATACGCAGTATTTT.

The chain is built from TRBV24-1 and TRBJ1-4; 12 positions agree with TRBD1. The CDR3 spans 15 residues. In germline, CDR1 is KGHDR, CDR2 SFDVKD. V was clipped by 5 bases and J by 8 bases; unmatched bases: 5. The CDR3 nucleotides are TGTGCCACCAGTGTCGGGACAGGGGGCGACGAAAAACTGTTTTTT. Protein sequence: CATSVGTGGDEKLFF.

The chain has TRBV10-3 and TRBJ2-1; D gene uncertain. The CDR3 spans 15 residues. Trimming removed 1 base at V and 1 base at J, with 8 bases between. Germline V CDR1 and CDR2: ENHRY, SYGVKD. The DNA of the CDR3 is TGTGCCATCAGTGAGTTATTAGATTCCTACAATGAGCAGTTCTTC. Translated, it gives CAISELLDSYNEQFF.

The genes are TRBV5-4 and TRBJ2-7; 11 positions agree with TRBD1. CDR1 and CDR2 (germline): SGHNT, YYREEE (reference sequence). With 4 bases clipped from V and 1 base from J, the junction kept 4 bases outside the gene matches. The CDR3 is 15 amino acids. CDR3 in amino acids: CASSPGTGGSYEQYF. The DNA for the CDR3 is TGTGCCAGCAGCCCCGGGACAGGGGGTTCCTACGAGCAGTACTTC. The whole variable domain, remainder taken from reference TRBV5-4 and TRBJ2-7, is ETGVTQSPTHLIKTRGQQVTLRCSSQSGHNTVSWYQQALGQGPQFIFQYYREEENGRGNFPPRFSGLQFPNYSSELNVNALELDDSALYLCASSPGTGGSYEQYFGPGTRLTVT.

The V call is TRBV3-1 (or the pseudogene TRBV3-2), the J call TRBJ2-5; 8 bases are a match to TRBD2. The CDR3 extends over 15 amino acids. J gave up 5 bases and V 2 bases, and 7 bases lay outside the gene matches. The germline gives CDR1 LGHDT, CDR2 YNNKEL (reference sequence). This CDR3 is CASSQLPSGWETQYF. The CDR3 region has the DNA TGTGCCAGCAGCCAACTTCCTAGCGGGTGGGAGACCCAGTACTTC.

The chain uses TRBV10-3 and TRBJ1-1; tentative D call: TRBD1 (6 bases). Trimming pared 10 bases from V and 0 bases from J, leaving 15 bases between. The CDR3 has 14 residues. Looked up from germline, CDR1 is ENHRY and CDR2 is SYGVKD. CDR3 amino acids: CATSTGTLNTEAFF. The CDR3 coding sequence is TGTGCCACCAGCACCGGGACATTGAACACTGAAGCTTTCTTT.

The CDR3 loop is CASSPQGLHYNEQFF. The CDR3 nucleotides are TGTGCCAGCTCACCACAGGGGCTCCACTACAATGAGCAGTTCTTC. The rearrangement joins TRBV18 to TRBJ2-1, with D possibly matching TRBD1 (5 bases). V shed 1 base and J shed 3 bases, with 10 bases lying between them. CDR1 is KGHSH, CDR2 LQKENI, per germline. This CDR3 is built from 15 residues.

V is TRBV24-1 and J is TRBJ1-4; D is unresolved. Trimming stripped 6 bases from V and 8 bases from J, with 12 bases between. The CDR3 extends over 13 amino acids. Germline V gene data show CDR1 as KGHDR and CDR2 as SFDVKD. The CDR3 DNA sequence: TGTGCCACCAGTCAACCCTTACGGGAAAAACTGTTTTTT. This gives the protein CATSQPLREKLFF.

This sequence joins TRBV12-5 and TRBJ2-1; TRBD2 matches at 8 bases. The CDR3 length is 15 residues. Trimming took 0 bases from V and 7 from J; bases not matched to a gene: 5. The V gene's germline CDR1 is LGHNT and CDR2 FRNRAP. The CDR3 DNA reads as TGTGCTAGTGGTTTGGTACGGAGCGGGAGTAATGAGCAGTTCTTC. Translation: CASGLVRSGSNEQFF. Using reference TRBV12-5 and TRBJ2-1 for the parts outside the CDR3, the full variable domain is DARVTQTPRHKVTEMGQEVTMRCQPILGHNTVFWYRQTMMQGLELLAYFRNRAPLDDSGMPKDRFSAEMPDATLATLKIQPSEPRDSAVYFCASGLVRSGSNEQFFGPGTRLTVL.

V gene TRBV4-1 combines with J gene TRBJ2-2; D gene unclear. The CDR3 extends over 14 amino acids. Between the trimmed V and J ends, which lost 3 bases and 5 bases, there was a span of 10 bases. The V gene's germline CDR1 is MGHRA and CDR2 YSYEKL. The CDR3 DNA sequence: TGCGCCAGCAGCCACGGCAGGTCGACCGGGGAGCTGTTTTTT. It yields the protein CASSHGRSTGELFF.

V and J are TRBV5-1 and TRBJ2-3; 14 bases match TRBD2. This CDR3 region has 18 residues. The V and J ends lost 4 bases and 4 bases, in that order; junction bases with no gene match: 11. In germline, CDR1 is SGHRS, CDR2 YFSETQ. Here the CDR3 DNA reads TGCGCCAGCAGCCTTGGGGGACTAGCGGGAGCATTCGCAGATACGCAGTATTTT. This translates into CASSLGGLAGAFADTQYF. Using reference TRBV5-1 and TRBJ2-3 for the parts outside the CDR3, the full variable domain is KAGVTQTPRYLIKTRGQQVTLSCSPISGHRSVSWYQQTPGQGLQFLFEYFSETQRNKGNFPGRFSGRQFSNSRSEMNVSTLELGDSALYLCASSLGGLAGAFADTQYFGPGTRLTVL.